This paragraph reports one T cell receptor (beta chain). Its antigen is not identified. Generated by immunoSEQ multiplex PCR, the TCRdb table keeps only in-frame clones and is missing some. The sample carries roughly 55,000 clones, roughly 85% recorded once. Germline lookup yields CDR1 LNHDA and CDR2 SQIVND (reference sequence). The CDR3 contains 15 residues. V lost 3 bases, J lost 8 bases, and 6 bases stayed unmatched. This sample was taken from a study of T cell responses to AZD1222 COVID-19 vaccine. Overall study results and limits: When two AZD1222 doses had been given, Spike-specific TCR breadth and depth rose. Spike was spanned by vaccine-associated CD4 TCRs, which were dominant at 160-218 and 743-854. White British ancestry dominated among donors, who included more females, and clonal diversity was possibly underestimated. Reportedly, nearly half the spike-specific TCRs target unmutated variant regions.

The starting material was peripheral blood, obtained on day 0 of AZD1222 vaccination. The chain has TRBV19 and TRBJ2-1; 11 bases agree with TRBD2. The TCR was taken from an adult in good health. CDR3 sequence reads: CASSMVAGGADEQFF. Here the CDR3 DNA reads TGTGCCAGTAGTATGGTAGCGGGGGGGGCGGATGAGCAGTTCTTC.